This T cell receptor beta chain stems from a study of OX40 agonist ivuxolimab in advanced cancers. Background for the entire study: The costimulatory receptor OX40 (CD134) was targeted by ivuxolimab, a fully human IgG2 agonistic monoclonal antibody. Intravenous ivuxolimab was administered to patients every 2 weeks at six dose levels: 0.01, 0.1, 0.3, 1.5, 3 and 10 mg/kg. The paper describes the monotherapy dose-escalation part (N = 52 patients) of the phase I trial of ivuxolimab. Patients were allowed to have had prior anti-PD-1, anti-PD-L1 or anti-CTLA-4 therapy, and roughly two fifths of the dose-escalation patients had been treated with checkpoint inhibitors. Partial responses were achieved by three dose-escalation patients, of whom one had hepatocellular carcinoma and two had cutaneous melanoma. The point of sequencing TCRbeta in the periphery was to test whether ivuxolimab changed TCR sequence diversity and drove clonal T-cell expansion. In the dose-escalation cohort, roughly four fifths of patients were male, and the mean age was roughly 60 years, with a range of roughly 20 to 80. Of the approximately 50 dose-escalation patients, hepatocellular carcinoma was present in 19, melanoma in roughly 15, renal cell carcinoma in 9 and head and neck cancer in 9.

General study outcomes and caveats: After ivuxolimab, more expanded clones were found on average in CD8+ T cells than in CD4+ T cells. At doses from 0.1 to 3.0 mg/kg, clonal expansion was seen in both CD4+ and CD8+ blood T cells between baseline and week 6. Low levels of normalized T-cell clonal expansion were also seen in some patients who did not respond. Antigen specificity was not determined for the clonally expanded peripheral T cells. Partial responders in the 0.1-3.0 mg/kg groups had among the lowest normalized peripheral clonal expansion, especially among CD8+ T cells.

The trial excluded patients who had a history of autoimmune disease or who were on systemic immunosuppression. Peripheral blood for TCR sequencing was drawn from every dose cohort at baseline, at cycle 4 day 1 and at cycle 7 day 1. The samples were taken from a phase I, first-in-human, multicenter, open-label dose-escalation trial of ivuxolimab. The trial enrolled adults with locally advanced or metastatic head and neck squamous cell, hepatocellular, melanoma or renal cell carcinoma. Before TCR sequencing, CD4+ and CD8+ T cells were separately sorted from peripheral blood. Concerning this clone itself: The clone's antigen remains unknown. No base qualities exist here, and no much larger clone lies one base off it.

V was cut back by 2 bases and J by 3 bases, leaving a gap of 4 bases between them. Sequences SEHNR (CDR1) and FQNEAQ (CDR2) are obtained from the germline V gene (reference sequence). Spanning cysteine to phenylalanine, the CDR3 consists of 12 amino acids. Just the 36-base CDR3 DNA is kept, in frame starting at base 1. Genomic DNA was isolated from the sorted cells so that the TCRbeta CDR3 region could be sequenced. The immunoSEQ Assay was used for sequencing of TCRbeta CDR3 regions. TCRdb carries this immuneACCESS record with in-frame sequences only. Its versions omit some clonotypes, under half of them owing to an unresolved V gene in the studies checked, with the rest unexplained. The sample table shows around 84,000 clones, and about nine tenths are seen once. Jointly, the top ten make up around 0.39% of the sample.

This material consisted of CD4+ or CD8+ T cells sorted from blood, taken in a trial of the OX40 agonist ivuxolimab. The clonotype originates from an adult with an advanced solid tumor such as melanoma, head and neck, liver or kidney cancer. Rearrangement joined TRBV7-9 to TRBJ1-1, with the D gene not confidently named. CDR3 region: CASSLRDTEAFF. The DNA sequence is as follows: TGTGCCAGCAGCTTACGGGACACTGAAGCTTTCTTT.